The 16 T cell receptor beta chains given below trace back to one sample, sequenced in a study of T cell responses to AZD1222 COVID-19 vaccine. TCRdb's table, derived via immunoSEQ multiplex PCR, lists solely in-frame clones and lacks some. This sample has about 120,000 clones, with approximately 90% found just once. Sample: peripheral blood, taken on day 0 of AZD1222 vaccination. The source of these receptors is an adult in good health.

V gene TRBV10-2 combines with J gene TRBJ2-3, with D tentatively TRBD1 (5 bases). CDR3 length: 15 residues. CDR1 is WSHSY, CDR2 SAAADI, per germline. V lost 4 bases to trimming and J lost 4 bases, with 15 bases between them. In nucleotides, the CDR3 is TGCGCCAGCAGTGTTGGACACATTGGCCCAGATACGCAGTATTTT. Encoded protein: CASSVGHIGPDTQYF.

The chain links TRBV6-2 or TRBV6-3 to TRBJ1-2; D remains ambiguous. Germline CDR1 is MNHEY and CDR2 is SVGEGT. V was shortened by 5 bases and J by 8 bases, with 12 bases between the two germline ends. The CDR3 runs to 12 residues. CDR3 region: CASSTVYGGYTF. The CDR3 DNA reads as TGTGCCAGCAGTACAGTCTATGGCGGCTACACCTTC.

This rearrangement joins TRBV6-5 to TRBJ1-6; TRBD1 matches at 10 bases. CDR1 is MNHEY and CDR2 is SVGAGI in the germline V gene. The CDR3 contains 16 residues. V trimming: 0 bases; J trimming: 10 bases; junction bases outside the gene matches: 6. CDR3 bases: TGTGCCAGCAGTTACTCCGGGACAGGGGATCGGTCACCCCTCCACTTT. Residues: CASSYSGTGDRSPLHF.

The chain links TRBV5-1 to TRBJ2-7, with TRBD2 as a possible D gene (7 bases). Germline V gene sequence: CDR1 SGHRS, CDR2 YFSETQ. The CDR3 runs to 15 residues. With 1 base removed from V and 5 bases from J, the gap between germline ends came to 16 bases. The CDR3 sequence is CASSLRGAGPNEQYF. The CDR3 nucleotides read TGCGCCAGCAGCTTGCGGGGGGCGGGGCCCAACGAGCAGTACTTC.

The gene calls are TRBV7-2 and TRBJ2-7, with 7 bases identical to TRBD2. The CDR3 totals 13 residues. In germline, CDR1 is SGHTA, CDR2 FQGNSA. With V trimmed by 5 bases and J by 5 bases, 6 bases remained unmatched. CDR3: CASSPPGGDEQYF. In nucleotides, the CDR3 is TGTGCCAGCAGCCCCCCTGGGGGGGACGAGCAGTACTTC.

This clone was found once. The rearrangement links TRBV6-5 to TRBJ2-2; TRBD2 aligns across 7 bases. The V gene end was trimmed by 2 bases and the J gene end by 4 bases; junction bases not matched to a gene: 1. The CDR3 is 14 amino acids. Germline CDR1 reads MNHEY; CDR2 reads SVGAGI. As DNA, the CDR3 is TGTGCCAGCAGTTACGGGGGGGGCACCGGGGAGCTGTTTTTT. As protein: CASSYGGGTGELFF.

V is TRBV4-3 and J is TRBJ2-1; possible D gene TRBD1, 6 bases. The ends were cut back, 3 bases at V and 7 bases at J, with 16 bases in the middle. The CDR3 spans 15 residues. Germline CDR1 and CDR2: LGHNA and YSLEER. The CDR3 is CASSQALGGWNEQFF. The CDR3 nucleotides read TGCGCCAGCAGCCAGGCTTTAGGGGGTTGGAATGAGCAGTTCTTC.

The chain joins TRBV20-1 to TRBJ1-1; 7 nucleotides align to TRBD1. This CDR3 has 15 residues. Germline lookup yields CDR1 DFQATT and CDR2 SNEGSKA (reference sequence). V gave up 3 bases and J gave up 3 bases; unmatched junction bases: 10. The CDR3 reads CSASNPPTGDTEAFF. DNA of the CDR3: TGCAGTGCTAGTAATCCCCCTACAGGGGACACTGAAGCTTTCTTT.

V gene TRBV28 combines with J gene TRBJ2-5, with D tentatively TRBD1 or TRBD2 (5 bases each). CDR3 length: 14 amino acids. Trimming removed 0 bases from V and 0 bases from J, with 5 bases in between. Looked up from germline, CDR1 is MDHEN and CDR2 is SYDVKM. CDR3 DNA: TGTGCCAGCAGTTTATGGGGGGACCAAGAGACCCAGTACTTC. Translating gives CASSLWGDQETQYF.

This chain uses TRBV5-1 with TRBJ1-5, with D unclear. The CDR3 runs to 16 residues. Trimming pared 3 bases from V and 2 bases from J, leaving 15 bases between. Germline V gene lookup returns CDR1 SGHRS and CDR2 YFSETQ. In DNA form, the CDR3 reads TGCGCCAGCAGCTCGGGCGAAGGGAATGGCAATCAGCCCCAGCATTTT. Translated: CASSSGEGNGNQPQHF.

V is TRBV10-3 and J is TRBJ1-2, with 11 nucleotides matching TRBD1. V lost 7 bases, J lost 6 bases, and 7 bases stayed unmatched. The CDR3 totals 14 residues. The germline V gene has CDR1 ENHRY and CDR2 SYGVKD. CDR3 region: CAITRTGGADGYTF. In nucleotides, the CDR3 is TGTGCCATCACCCGGACAGGGGGCGCAGATGGCTACACCTTC.

The chain uses TRBV28 and TRBJ1-2; 9 bases agree with TRBD1. Germline V gene lookup returns CDR1 MDHEN and CDR2 SYDVKM. The junction had 17 bases not matched to a gene; V was cut back by 7 bases and J by 8 bases. This CDR3 region has 16 residues. The CDR3 protein is CASTTPGTGRARGYTF. In DNA, the CDR3 is TGTGCCAGCACCACCCCCGGGACAGGGCGGGCGCGGGGCTACACCTTC.

The rearrangement uses TRBV6-5 and TRBJ2-1; 7 bases line up with TRBD1. V dropped 7 bases and J dropped 1; count of bases not matched to a gene: 7. CDR1 and CDR2 (germline): MNHEY, SVGAGI. This CDR3 contains 15 residues. This chain's CDR3 is CASTKQGTSYNEQFF. The CDR3 region has the DNA TGTGCCAGCACCAAACAGGGGACGTCCTACAATGAGCAGTTCTTC.

V is TRBV24-1 and J is TRBJ2-2; D not certain. V dropped 2 bases and J dropped 3 bases, with 9 bases sitting between them. The CDR3 loop spans 15 amino acids. Germline loops: CDR1 KGHDR, CDR2 SFDVKD. The CDR3 bases are TGTGCCACCAGTGATTCGGCAGAAGACACCGGGGAGCTGTTTTTT. This encodes CATSDSAEDTGELFF.

The V and J genes are TRBV6-5 and TRBJ1-1; maybe TRBD1 (5 bases). The CDR3 has 13 amino acids. The germline V gene has CDR1 MNHEY and CDR2 SVGAGI. V lost 2 bases to trimming and J lost 7 bases, with 11 bases between them. The CDR3 region has the DNA TGTGCCAGCAGTTACGATGGGGCAGGTGAAGCTTTCTTT. It specifies CASSYDGAGEAFF.

CDR3 sequence: CASGLVTGPSSYGYTF. The DNA for the CDR3 is TGTGCTAGTGGTTTGGTCACAGGGCCTTCTAGCTATGGCTACACCTTC. The rearrangement uses TRBV12-5 and TRBJ1-2; perhaps TRBD1 as D (6 bases). The CDR3 is 16 residues long. Germline CDR1 LGHNT, CDR2 FRNRAP. Trimming removed 0 bases at V and 4 bases at J, with 15 bases between.